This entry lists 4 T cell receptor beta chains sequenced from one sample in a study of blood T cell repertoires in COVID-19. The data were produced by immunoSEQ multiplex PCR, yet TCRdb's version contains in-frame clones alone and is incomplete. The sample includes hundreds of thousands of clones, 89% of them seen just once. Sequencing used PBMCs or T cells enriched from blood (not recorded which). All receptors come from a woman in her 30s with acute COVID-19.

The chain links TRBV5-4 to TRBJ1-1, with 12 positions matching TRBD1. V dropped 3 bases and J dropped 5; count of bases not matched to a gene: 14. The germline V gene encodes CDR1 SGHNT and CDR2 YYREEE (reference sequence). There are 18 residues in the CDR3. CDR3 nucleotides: TGTGCCAGCAGCTCCCCAACCGGGACAGGGGGCGTAGGGACTGAAGCTTTCTTT. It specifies CASSSPTGTGGVGTEAFF.

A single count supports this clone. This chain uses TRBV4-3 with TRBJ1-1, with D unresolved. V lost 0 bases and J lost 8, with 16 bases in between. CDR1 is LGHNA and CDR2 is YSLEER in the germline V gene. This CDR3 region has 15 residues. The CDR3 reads CASSQDFGLTYEAFF. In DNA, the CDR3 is TGCGCCAGCAGCCAAGATTTCGGACTTACTTACGAAGCTTTCTTT.

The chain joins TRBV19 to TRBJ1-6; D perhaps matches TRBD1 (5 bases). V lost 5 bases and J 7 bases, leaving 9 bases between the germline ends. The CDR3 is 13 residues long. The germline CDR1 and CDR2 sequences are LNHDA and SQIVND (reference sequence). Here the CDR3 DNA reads TGTGCCAGTAGTTTCGGGGGGAATTCACCCCTCCACTTT. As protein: CASSFGGNSPLHF.

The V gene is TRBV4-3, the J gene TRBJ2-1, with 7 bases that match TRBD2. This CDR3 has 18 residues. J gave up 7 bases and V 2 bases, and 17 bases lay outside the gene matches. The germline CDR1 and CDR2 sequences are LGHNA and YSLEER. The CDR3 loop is CASSQSAGGGASINEQFF. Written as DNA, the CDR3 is TGCGCCAGCAGCCAATCGGCCGGGGGAGGGGCGAGTATAAATGAGCAGTTCTTC.